The 8 T cell receptor beta chains presented below share a single source sample, sequenced in a study of cytomegalovirus exposure and HLA in healthy donors (dated by TCRdb to about 2017). The method was the immunoSEQ multiplex PCR assay. For the multiplex PCR, a mixture combining 60 forward primers for TCR Vbeta segments and 13 reverse primers for TCR Jbeta segments was used. The clones in this table, taken by TCRdb from immuneACCESS, are in-frame only. Not every clone is retained; where verified, under half of the shortfall comes from an unresolved V gene, and the cause of the rest is unknown. Here the sample has 150,000 to 200,000 clones; roughly 80% occur a single time. The ten largest clones take up around 2.4% of the sample. The sequenced material came from PBMCs. These receptors came from a man aged 60 to 75 in good health and CMV-seronegative.

This clone was counted between two and nine times. V gene TRBV2 combines with J gene TRBJ1-4; possible D gene TRBD1, 6 bases. From germline, CDR1 is SNHLY and CDR2 FYNNEI. The CDR3 runs 15 residues. Trimming took 7 bases from V and 5 from J, leaving 17 bases between them. The CDR3 sequence is CASTQGEDRNEKLFF. The CDR3 nucleotides are TGTGCCAGCACCCAAGGAGAGGACAGAAATGAAAAACTGTTTTTT. The whole variable domain, filled in from reference TRBV2 and TRBJ1-4, reads EPEVTQTPSHQVTQMGQEVILRCVPISNHLYFYWYRQILGQKVEFLVSFYNNEISEKSEIFDDQFSVERPDGSNFTLKIRSTKLEDSAMYFCASTQGEDRNEKLFFGSGTQLSVL.

The rearrangement joins TRBV27 to TRBJ2-2; 12 bases fit TRBD1. Germline CDR1 and CDR2: MNHEY and SMNVEV (reference sequence). The J segment lost 5 bases and the V segment lost 6 bases, leaving 4 bases of the junction unmatched. This CDR3 is 15 amino acids long. CDR3 protein: CASSLGQGATGELFF. In DNA form, the CDR3 reads TGTGCCAGCAGCTTGGGACAGGGGGCGACCGGGGAGCTGTTTTTT.

This clone is a singleton in its sample. The chain recombines TRBV19 with TRBJ1-3; D perhaps matches TRBD1 (5 bases). The CDR3 spans 15 residues. V was trimmed by 7 bases and J by 2 bases, leaving 15 bases between them. Per germline, CDR1 LNHDA and CDR2 SQIVND (reference sequence). DNA of the CDR3: TGTGCCAGTAAAGCTTCCAGGGCGGCTGGAAACACCATATATTTT. This gives the protein CASKASRAAGNTIYF.

V is TRBV7-9 and J is TRBJ1-3, with D unresolved. The CDR3 is 16 residues long. V was pared by 1 base and J by 0 bases, with 10 bases between. CDR1 is SEHNR and CDR2 is FQNEAQ in the germline V gene (reference sequence). CDR3 nucleotide sequence: TGTGCCAGCAGCTTAGTTTTTTCTAACTCTGGAAACACCATATATTTT. Its protein is CASSLVFSNSGNTIYF.

The chain links TRBV7-2 to TRBJ1-2; no reliable D call. Germline V gene lookup returns CDR1 SGHTA and CDR2 FQGNSA. The CDR3 has 14 amino acids. V lost 5 bases and J 4 bases, leaving 14 bases between the germline ends. CDR3 sequence reads: CASSPTPPPYGYTF. The CDR3 bases are TGTGCCAGCAGCCCGACACCTCCACCCTATGGCTACACCTTC.

The chain joins TRBV7-2 to TRBJ1-2; D is undetermined. Germline V gene lookup returns CDR1 SGHTA and CDR2 FQGNSA. The V end lost 7 bases, the J end lost 8 bases, and 17 bases lay between the germline ends. This CDR3 region has 13 residues. In DNA form, the CDR3 reads TGTGCCAGCACCCAGTTCCCCATTATGGGCTACACCTTC. It yields the protein CASTQFPIMGYTF.

This sequence joins TRBV6-6 and TRBJ2-3; 7 positions agree with TRBD2. With V trimmed by 2 bases and J by 4 bases, 9 bases remained unmatched. Germline loops: CDR1 MNHNY, CDR2 SVGAGI (reference sequence). The CDR3 runs to 16 residues. The CDR3 sequence: CASSYRPSGASDTQYF. The CDR3 coding sequence is TGTGCCAGCAGTTACAGGCCGAGCGGGGCGTCAGATACGCAGTATTTT.

This clone was detected a few times. The chain uses TRBV2 and TRBJ1-4, with D hard to call. V was trimmed by 6 bases and J by 5 bases, leaving 16 bases between them. Germline CDR1 SNHLY, CDR2 FYNNEI. The CDR3 consists of 15 residues. The CDR3 coding sequence is TGTGCCAGCAGGGAGCAAATGGGCGGGAATGAAAAACTGTTTTTT. Translating gives CASREQMGGNEKLFF.